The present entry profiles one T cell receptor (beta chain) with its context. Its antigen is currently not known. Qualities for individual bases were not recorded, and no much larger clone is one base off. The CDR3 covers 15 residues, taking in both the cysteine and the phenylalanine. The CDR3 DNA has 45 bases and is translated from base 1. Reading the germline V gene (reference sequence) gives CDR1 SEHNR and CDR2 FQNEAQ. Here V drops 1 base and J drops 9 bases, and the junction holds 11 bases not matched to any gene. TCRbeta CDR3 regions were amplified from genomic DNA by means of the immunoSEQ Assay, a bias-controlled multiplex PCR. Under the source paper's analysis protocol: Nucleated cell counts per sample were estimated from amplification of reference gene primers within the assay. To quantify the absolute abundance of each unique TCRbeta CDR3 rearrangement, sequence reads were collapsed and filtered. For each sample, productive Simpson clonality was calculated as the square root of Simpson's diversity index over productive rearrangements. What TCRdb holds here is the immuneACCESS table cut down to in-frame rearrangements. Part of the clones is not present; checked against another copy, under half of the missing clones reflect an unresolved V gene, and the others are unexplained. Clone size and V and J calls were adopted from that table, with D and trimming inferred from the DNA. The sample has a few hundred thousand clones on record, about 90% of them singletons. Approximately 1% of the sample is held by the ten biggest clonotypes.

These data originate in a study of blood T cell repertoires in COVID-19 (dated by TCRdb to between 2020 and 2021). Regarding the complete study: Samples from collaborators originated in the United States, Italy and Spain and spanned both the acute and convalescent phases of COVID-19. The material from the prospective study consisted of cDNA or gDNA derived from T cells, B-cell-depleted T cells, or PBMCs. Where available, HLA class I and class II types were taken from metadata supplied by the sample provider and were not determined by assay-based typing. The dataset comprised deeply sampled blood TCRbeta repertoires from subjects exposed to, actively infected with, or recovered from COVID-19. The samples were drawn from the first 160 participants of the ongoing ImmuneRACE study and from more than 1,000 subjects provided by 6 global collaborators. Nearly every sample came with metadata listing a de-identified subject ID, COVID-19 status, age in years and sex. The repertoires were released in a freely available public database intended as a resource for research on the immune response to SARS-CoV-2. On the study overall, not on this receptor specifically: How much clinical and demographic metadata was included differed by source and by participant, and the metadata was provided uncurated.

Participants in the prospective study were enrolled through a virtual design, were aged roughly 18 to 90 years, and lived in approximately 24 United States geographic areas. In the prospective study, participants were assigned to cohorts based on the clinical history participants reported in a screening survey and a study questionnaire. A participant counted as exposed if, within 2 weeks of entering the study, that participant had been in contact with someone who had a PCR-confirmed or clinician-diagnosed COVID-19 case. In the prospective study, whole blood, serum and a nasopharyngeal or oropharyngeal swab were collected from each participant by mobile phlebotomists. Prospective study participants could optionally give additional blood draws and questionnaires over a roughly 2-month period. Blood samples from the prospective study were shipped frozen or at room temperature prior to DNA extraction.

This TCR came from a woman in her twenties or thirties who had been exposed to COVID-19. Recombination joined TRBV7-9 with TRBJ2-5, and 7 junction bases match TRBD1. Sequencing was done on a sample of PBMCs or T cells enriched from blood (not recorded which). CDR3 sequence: CASSLVLDRPRAQYF. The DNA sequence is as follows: TGTGCCAGCAGCTTAGTCCTGGACAGGCCCCGCGCCCAGTACTTC.